The source of this T cell receptor (beta chain) is a study of OX40 agonist ivuxolimab in advanced cancers. Study at large: Prior therapy, whether anti-PD-1, anti-PD-L1 or anti-CTLA-4, was allowed, and roughly 40% had some. Study findings and constraints: Partial responders receiving 0.1-3.0 mg/kg showed among the lowest clonal expansion.

As for this clone: Its antigen is currently unknown.

The CDR3 totals 14 residues. Deletions cut 3 bases from V and 11 bases from J, with 19 bases between. CDR1 and CDR2 from the germline V gene are LGHNA and YNFKEQ. Produced via immunoSEQ multiplex PCR; TCRdb's table is partial and in-frame only. The sample yields 40,000 to 50,000 clones, 91% seen once. Baseline was the first blood sampling point, followed by cycle 4 day 1 and cycle 7 day 1. This material consisted of CD4+ or CD8+ T cells sorted from blood, taken in a trial of the OX40 agonist ivuxolimab. The rearrangement joins TRBV4-2 to TRBJ2-5, with D perhaps matching TRBD2 (6 bases). The sequence was collected from an adult with an advanced solid tumor such as melanoma, head and neck, liver or kidney cancer. The CDR3 DNA follows: TGTGCCAGCAGCCAGCGGGGAAAACTACGAGAGCAGTACTTC. This encodes CASSQRGKLREQYF.